This T cell receptor (beta chain) was recovered during a study of CD8 T cells in ankylosing spondylitis. The CDR3 runs to 14 residues. After removal of 6 bases from V and 4 bases from J, the junction contained 6 bases not matched to a gene. Per germline, CDR1 LGHDT and CDR2 YNNKEL (reference sequence). TCRdb recomputed calls from the 5' RACE reads with MiXCR, one row per CDR3 protein. The repertoire includes about 440,000 distinct CDR3 sequences, 15% to 20% of them detected once, and just over 1% sits in the top ten. General study findings and limits: There was a TCR beta motif, made of roughly eight highly homologous variants, that appeared characteristic of ankylosing spondylitis blood.

In its sample, this clonotype was seen many times. The antigen remains unidentified. The sample consisted of blood, either unsorted or a sorted T cell fraction (not recorded which). This chain connects TRBV3-1 to TRBJ1-1; TRBD1 agrees at 9 bases. The receptor comes from a male donor with ankylosing spondylitis. In DNA, the CDR3 is TGTGCCAGCAGTTACGGACAGGGGAGCACTGAAGCTTTCTTT. Protein sequence: CASSYGQGSTEAFF.